This TCR beta chain was sequenced in a study of T cells in Graves' hyperthyroidism and ophthalmopathy. The overall study: Sampling of peripheral blood happened at initial diagnosis, prior to any treatment.

Reasons for excluding patients were uncontrolled infection, other autoimmune disease, pregnancy or lactation. Clinicians diagnosed patients from clinical symptoms, serum thyroxine and TRAb, thyroid ultrasound and orbital computed tomography. The V gene's germline CDR1 is MNHNS and CDR2 SASEGT. The CDR3 loop spans 14 amino acids. Trimming at V came to 7 bases and at J to 4 bases, leaving 6 bases not matched to a gene. Amplified regions were TCR beta CDR3 sequences from RNA transcripts. Using the HTBI primer set, a first-round RT-PCR was run on the TCR CDR3. From the multiplex PCR reads, TCRdb called clonotypes with MiXCR, one entry per CDR3 protein. In the table there are approximately 58,000 distinct CDR3 sequences, just under 50% of which are singletons.

The receptor's source is a woman in her twenties or thirties with Graves' ophthalmopathy. This chain uses TRBV6-1 with TRBJ2-5; 10 positions match TRBD1. The sample taken for sequencing was blood. CDR3 protein: CASTRDRGGETQYF. The CDR3 coding sequence is TGTGCCAGCACCCGGGACAGGGGAGGAGAGACCCAGTACTTC.